This note documents a single T cell receptor (beta chain) sequence. The sample originates from a study of PD-1 blockade in mismatch repair-deficient tumors. Some clones are missing from TCRdb's copy, which holds only in-frame ones; the method was immunoSEQ multiplex PCR. Among under 75,000 clones listed, around 88% were seen once. The sequences come from peripheral blood, collected 52 weeks after starting pembrolizumab. The receptor's source is an adult with mismatch repair-deficient cancer.

CDR3 residues: CASSAGPSYEQYF. CDR3 nucleotide sequence: TGTGCCAGCAGTGCGGGACCATCCTACGAGCAGTACTTC. The V gene is TRBV6-1, the J gene TRBJ2-7, with D possibly being TRBD1 or TRBD2 (5 bases each). V was cut by 4 bases and J by 1 base, with 8 bases left in between. Germline lookup yields CDR1 MNHNS and CDR2 SASEGT. This CDR3 region has 13 residues.